This T cell receptor beta chain was captured by sequencing in a study of T cells in Graves' hyperthyroidism and ophthalmopathy (dated by TCRdb to the late 2010s). In the study overall: To identify distinguishing TCR V-J signatures, a discovery cohort of about 95 patients was used, comprising 43 with Graves' ophthalmopathy and about 59 with stable Graves' hyperthyroidism. The paper describes TCR Vbeta CDR3 sequencing of 120 to 150 peripheral blood samples, made up of 43 ophthalmopathy patients, some 80 hyperthyroidism patients and about 17 progressor patients. After blood sampling, hyperthyroidism patients were treated with methimazole at a starting dose of 30 mg daily, and ophthalmopathy patients were treated with high-dose intravenous methylprednisolone. In addition, the study compared T-cell repertoires in thyroid tissue and in blood from 6 or 7 Graves' hyperthyroidism patients. Whether ophthalmopathy could be predicted prospectively was tested in an independent validation cohort made up of under 20 hyperthyroidism patients plus 17 patients who later progressed to ophthalmopathy. The approximately 100 discovery patients were divided at random into training and test sets in a 7:3 ratio.

Exclusion was applied to patients with uncontrolled infections, other autoimmune diseases, pregnancy or lactation. Clinical symptoms, serum thyroxine and TRAb, thyroid ultrasound, and orbital computed tomography formed the basis for the diagnoses. Total RNA was extracted using Trizol reagent, and RNA quality was assessed on an Agilent 2100 Bioanalyzer. Overall study results and their limits: In validation, the model predicted progression to ophthalmopathy with around 71% sensitivity and approximately 72% specificity, a median of 6.5 months before onset. Sample size was not statistically predetermined, and blinding of investigators to group allocation was not performed. A 13 V-J signature model separated ophthalmopathy from stable hyperthyroidism, with approximately 87% sensitivity and just under 84% specificity in cross-validation and 80%/75% in testing. Most expanded thyroid clonotypes (frequency above 0.001) were also detected in blood, suggesting blood repertoires may reflect thyroid immune responses.

This clonotype was observed many times. Its antigen is currently not known. No base-level quality is on record; no much larger clone is a single base apart. The CDR1 and CDR2 encoded by the germline V gene are MGHDK and SYGVNS. The CDR3 holds 13 amino acids from the cysteine to the phenylalanine. The entry retains the CDR3 DNA only, 39 bases that are in frame from base 1. Trimming removed 7 bases from V and 6 bases from J, leaving 13 bases between the germline ends. Amplification of TCR beta CDR3 regions was carried out from RNA transcripts. The TCR CDR3 was subjected to a first round of RT-PCR using the HTBI primer set and the Qiagen OneStep RT-PCR kit. Libraries were constructed in a second round of multiplex PCR, after which size selection and purification were performed. The libraries were sequenced on an Illumina HiSeq2000 using paired-end 100 bp reads. The paper's data handling went like this. SOAPnuke was used to process the raw data, throwing out any read that contained adapters or uncalled bases, had a mean Phred below 15, or lacked an exact constant-primer or identifier match. COPE v1.2.5 was used to merge the high-quality paired reads, and each unique nucleotide sequence was defined as a clonotype. MiTCR v1.1 was used to align clonotypes to the IMGT TRBV, TRBD and TRBJ reference segments. Analysis was restricted to V-J combinations with a frequency above 0.0001, which covered roughly 99% of repertoires. A TCS score was defined as the ratio between F50 (clonal expansion) and ExV (chaos), using BLOSUM62-based TCRdist between CDR3 peptides within each V-J. Welch's t-statistics and random forest reduced some 510 V-J features to roughly 13, which were used in a naive Bayes classifier (R e1071). Thyroid-blood repertoire similarity was quantified with the Morisita-Horn index. The raw public data were reprocessed by TCRdb itself: fastp quality trimming at Q25, MiXCR clonotype calling, in-frame beta chains only. Entries that share a CDR3 protein sequence are merged under the most common genes and DNA. The V and J calls here are based on TCRdb, not the publication. The sample profile shows 660,000 or so distinct CDR3 sequences; 45% of them were found once. Approximately 6.8% of the sample lies in the top ten.

The sequence joins TRBV25-1 to TRBJ1-5; no D segment can be confidently identified. Sequencing input: peripheral blood or thyroid tissue (not recorded which). This clonotype originated in an adult man with Graves' disease, either hyperthyroidism or ophthalmopathy (not recorded which). CDR3 loop: CASTNGWGQPQHF. The DNA sequence is TGTGCCAGCACCAACGGGTGGGGTCAGCCCCAGCATTTT. Outside the CDR3, residues come from the reference TRBV25-1 and TRBJ1-5 proteins, so the full variable domain is: EADIYQTPRYLVIGTGKKITLECSQTMGHDKMYWYQQDPGMELHLIHYSYGVNSTEKGDLSSESTVSRIRTEHFPLTLESARPSHTSQYLCASTNGWGQPQHFGDGTRLSIL.